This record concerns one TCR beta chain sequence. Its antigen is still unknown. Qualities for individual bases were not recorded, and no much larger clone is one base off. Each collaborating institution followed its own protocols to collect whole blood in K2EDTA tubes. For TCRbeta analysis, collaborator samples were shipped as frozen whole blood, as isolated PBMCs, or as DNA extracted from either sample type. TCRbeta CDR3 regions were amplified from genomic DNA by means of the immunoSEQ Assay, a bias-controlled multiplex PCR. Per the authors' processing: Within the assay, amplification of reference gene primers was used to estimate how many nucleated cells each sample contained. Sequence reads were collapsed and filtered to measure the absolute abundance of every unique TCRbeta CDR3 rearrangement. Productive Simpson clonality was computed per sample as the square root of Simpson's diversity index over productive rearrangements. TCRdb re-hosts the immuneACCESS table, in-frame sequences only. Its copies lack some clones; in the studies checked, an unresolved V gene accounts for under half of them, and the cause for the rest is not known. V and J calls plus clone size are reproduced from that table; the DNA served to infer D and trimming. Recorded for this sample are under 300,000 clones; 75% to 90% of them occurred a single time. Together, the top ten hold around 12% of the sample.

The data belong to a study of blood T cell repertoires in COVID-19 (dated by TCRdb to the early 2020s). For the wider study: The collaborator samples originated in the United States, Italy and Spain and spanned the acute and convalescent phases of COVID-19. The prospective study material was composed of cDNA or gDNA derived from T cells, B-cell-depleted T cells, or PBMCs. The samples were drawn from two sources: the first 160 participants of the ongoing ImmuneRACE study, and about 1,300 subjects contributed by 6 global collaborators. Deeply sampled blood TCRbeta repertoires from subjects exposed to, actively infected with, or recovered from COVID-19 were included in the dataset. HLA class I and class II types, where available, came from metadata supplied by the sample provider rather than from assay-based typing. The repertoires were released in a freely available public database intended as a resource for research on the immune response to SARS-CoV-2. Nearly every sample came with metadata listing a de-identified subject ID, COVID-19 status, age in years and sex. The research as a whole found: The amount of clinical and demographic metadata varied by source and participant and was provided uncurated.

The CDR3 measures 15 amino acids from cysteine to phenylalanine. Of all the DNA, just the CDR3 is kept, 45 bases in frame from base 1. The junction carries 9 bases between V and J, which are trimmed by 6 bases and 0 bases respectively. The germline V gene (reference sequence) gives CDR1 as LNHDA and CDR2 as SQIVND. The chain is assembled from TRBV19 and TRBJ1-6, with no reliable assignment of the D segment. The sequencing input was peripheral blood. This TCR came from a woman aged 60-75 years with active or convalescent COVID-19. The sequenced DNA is TGTGCCAGTAGCCGAGGGAGCTCCTATAATTCACCCCTCCACTTT. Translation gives CASSRGSSYNSPLHF.